The 9 T cell receptor beta chains listed next were all sequenced from one sample in a study of T cell responses to AZD1222 COVID-19 vaccine (dated by TCRdb to about 2021). Libraries were built with the immunoSEQ multiplex PCR assay. TCRdb holds this immuneACCESS table with in-frame rearrangements only. Some clones are missing; in checked studies, unresolved V genes explain under half, and the rest has no known cause. A total of 110,000 to 150,000 clones appear in this sample, just over 90% of them only once. Over 7.5% of the sample is in the top ten clones. This specimen's time point label, per the study, means: baseline before first vaccination. The sample was peripheral blood, taken on day 0 of AZD1222 vaccination. Source of these receptors: an adult in good health.

The chain employs TRBV7-9 and TRBJ1-2; TRBD1 might be the D (5 bases). Trimming removed 3 bases at V and 9 bases at J, with 20 bases between. This CDR3 is 15 amino acids long. The germline CDR1 and CDR2 sequences are SEHNR and FQNEAQ (reference sequence). This CDR3 reads CASSLEGRALISYTF. The CDR3 region has the DNA TGTGCCAGCAGCTTGGAGGGCAGGGCTCTTATCAGCTACACCTTC. The full variable domain, its missing parts supplied by reference TRBV7-9 and TRBJ1-2, is DTGVSQNPRHKITKRGQNVTFRCDPISEHNRLYWYRQTLGQGPEFLTYFQNEAQLEKSRLLSDRFSAERPKGSFSTLEIQRTEQGDSAMYLCASSLEGRALISYTFGSGTRLTVV.

V is TRBV7-3 and J is TRBJ2-1; D perhaps matches TRBD2 (6 bases). This CDR3 has 14 amino acids. V lost 4 bases, J lost 8 bases, and 15 bases lay in between. Germline V gene lookup returns CDR1 SGHTA and CDR2 FQGTGA. CDR3 nucleotides: TGTGCCAGCAGCTCCATGGGACTTTTCGATGAGCAGTTCTTC. Its protein product is CASSSMGLFDEQFF.

The chain employs TRBV12-3 or TRBV12-4 and TRBJ1-1; D call uncertain. With 5 bases removed from V and 5 bases from J, the gap between germline ends came to 3 bases. The length of the CDR3 is 10 residues. In DNA form, the CDR3 reads TGTGCCAGCAGTGAGACTGAAGCTTTCTTT. Translated: CASSETEAFF.

The V gene is TRBV27, the J gene TRBJ1-1; no definite D call. The ends were cut back, 0 bases at V and 1 base at J, with 9 bases in the middle. Germline loops: CDR1 MNHEY, CDR2 SMNVEV (reference sequence). This CDR3 comprises 15 residues. The CDR3 DNA reads TGTGCCAGCAGTTTATCGGTAGGGTCGAACACTGAAGCTTTCTTT. Translating it yields CASSLSVGSNTEAFF.

The rearrangement links TRBV20-1 to TRBJ1-2, with unresolved D. This CDR3 has 11 residues. Germline CDR1 is DFQATT and CDR2 is SNEGSKA (reference sequence). Trimming removed 0 bases from V and 8 bases from J, with 7 bases in between. This CDR3 is CSARDRGGYTF. CDR3 DNA sequence: TGCAGTGCTAGAGACCGCGGGGGCTACACCTTC.

This clone has a handful of counts. The chain combines TRBV4-2 with TRBJ2-1, with D possibly being TRBD1 or TRBD2 (5 bases each). CDR1 is LGHNA, CDR2 YNFKEQ, per germline. This CDR3 has 17 amino acids. Trimming stripped 0 bases from V and 7 bases from J, with 19 bases between. The CDR3 DNA reads as TGTGCCAGCAGCCAAGATCCCCCAGCAGGGAGAATTAATGAGCAGTTCTTC. It is translated as CASSQDPPAGRINEQFF.

The V call is TRBV5-1, the J call TRBJ2-2, with D unresolved. CDR1 is SGHRS and CDR2 is YFSETQ in the germline V gene. This CDR3 contains 14 residues. V shed 3 bases and J shed 2 bases, with 8 bases lying between them. The CDR3 reads CASSSRQNTGELFF. CDR3 nucleotide sequence: TGCGCCAGCAGCTCCCGACAAAACACCGGGGAGCTGTTTTTT.

This clone appeared a few times. V usage is TRBV18 and J usage is TRBJ2-7; D uncertain. Trimming pared 4 bases from V and 3 bases from J, leaving 7 bases between. Germline V gives CDR1 KGHSH, CDR2 LQKENI. The CDR3 extends over 12 amino acids. CDR3 region: CASSLGSYEQYF. Here the CDR3 DNA reads TGTGCCAGCTCACTGGGTAGCTACGAGCAGTACTTC.

V is TRBV28 and J is TRBJ1-3; TRBD1 matches 10 bases. Germline CDR1 MDHEN, CDR2 SYDVKM. There are 17 residues in the CDR3. Trimming took 3 bases from V and 8 from J; bases not matched to a gene: 13. DNA of the CDR3: TGTGCCAGCAGTTTGGTGGTTCCGGGACAGGGGCGTGACACCATATATTTT. This translates into CASSLVVPGQGRDTIYF.